Listed below are T cell receptor beta chains from one sample, sequenced in a study of T-cell memory formation after mild COVID-19. TCRdb re-derived calls from the 5' RACE reads in MiXCR, one entry per CDR3 protein. The table records some 320,000 distinct CDR3 sequences, 15% of them present only once. Sample: PBMCs or a T cell subset sorted from them (not recorded which). The receptors come from a man aged 18 to 29 who had mild COVID-19 (a few samples of this study predate the infection). Cell type and time point are not known. The CDR3 runs from the conserved cysteine through the conserved F or W. The D gene is left open where the match is weak. Clone size, where shown, is once, few, many, or a class for clones that have expanded.

V: TRBV29-1; D: NA; size: many; J: TRBJ2-7; CDR3: CSVRSRYEQYF; DNA: TGCAGCGTCCGGAGTCGGTACGAGCAGTACTTC
V: TRBV20-1; D: TRBD2; size: NA; J: TRBJ2-1; CDR3: CSAPLAGIDYNEQFF; DNA: TGCAGTGCTCCGTTAGCGGGCATAGACTACAATGAGCAGTTCTTC
V: TRBV11-3; D: TRBD2; size: few; J: TRBJ2-4; CDR3: CASSLDGGAKNIQYF; DNA: TGTGCCAGCAGCTTAGACGGGGGGGCCAAAAACATTCAGTACTTC
V: TRBV10-3; D: NA; size: NA; J: TRBJ2-1; CDR3: CAISRVEDEQFF; DNA: TGTGCCATCAGCAGAGTTGAGGATGAGCAGTTCTTC
V: TRBV19; D: TRBD1; size: few; J: TRBJ1-3; CDR3: CASDRGQRISGNTIYF; DNA: TGTGCCTCTGACCGGGGACAGAGGATCTCTGGAAACACCATATATTTT
V: TRBV11-2; D: TRBD2; size: NA; J: TRBJ2-1; CDR3: CASTQAGGKNEQFF; DNA: TGTGCCAGCACTCAAGCGGGGGGAAAAAATGAGCAGTTCTTC
V: TRBV20-1; D: NA; size: NA; J: TRBJ1-1; CDR3: CSAPRDLLSFF; DNA: TGCAGTGCCCCCCGGGACCTTTTGTCTTTCTTT
V: TRBV5-1; D: NA; size: NA; J: TRBJ1-4; CDR3: CASSLDGDPNEKLFF; DNA: TGCGCCAGCAGCTTGGATGGTGACCCTAATGAAAAACTGTTTTTT
V: TRBV12-3/TRBV12-4; D: NA; size: NA; J: TRBJ2-5; CDR3: CASSLLVETKYF; DNA: TGTGCCAGCAGTTTACTAGTGGAGACCAAGTACTTC
V: TRBV6-1; D: TRBD2; size: NA; J: TRBJ2-1; CDR3: CASRGLAGSSPYNEQFF; DNA: TGTGCCAGCAGGGGACTAGCGGGGTCCTCACCGTACAATGAGCAGTTCTTC
V: TRBV20-1; D: NA; size: NA; J: TRBJ1-3; CDR3: CSARGLSLNTIYF; DNA: TGCAGTGCTAGAGGACTATCGCTAAACACCATATATTTT
V: TRBV7-3; D: TRBD2; size: many; J: TRBJ2-3; CDR3: CASSPSGSSTDTQYF; DNA: TGTGCCAGCAGCCCTAGCGGGTCGAGCACAGATACGCAGTATTTT
V: TRBV2; D: NA; size: once; J: TRBJ2-5; CDR3: CASSELQQETQYF; DNA: TGTGCCAGCAGTGAGTTGCAGCAAGAGACCCAGTACTTC
V: TRBV4-2; D: NA; size: NA; J: TRBJ2-3; CDR3: CASSQEAAGAQQAQYF; DNA: TGTGCCAGCAGCCAAGAAGCGGCGGGGGCTCAGCAGGCGCAGTATTTT
V: TRBV24-1; D: NA; size: NA; J: TRBJ1-4; CDR3: CATSEAGPNEKLFF; DNA: TGTGCCACCAGCGAGGCGGGGCCTAATGAAAAACTGTTTTTT
V: TRBV5-1; D: NA; size: many; J: TRBJ2-1; CDR3: CASSLLVNEQFF; DNA: TGCGCCAGCAGCTTGTTAGTCAATGAGCAGTTCTTC
V: TRBV5-4; D: NA; size: NA; J: TRBJ2-5; CDR3: CASSSGQNRVQETQYF; DNA: TGTGCCAGCAGCTCCGGACAGAATAGGGTCCAAGAGACCCAGTACTTC
V: TRBV20-1; D: NA; size: NA; J: TRBJ2-7; CDR3: CSARGRIYPLSYEQYF; DNA: TGCAGTGCTAGAGGCAGGATTTATCCCCTTTCCTACGAGCAGTACTTC
V: TRBV29-1; D: NA; size: few; J: TRBJ2-5; CDR3: CSLGGAQETQYF; DNA: TGCAGCTTGGGGGGGGCTCAAGAGACCCAGTACTTC
V: TRBV21-1; D: NA; size: many; J: TRBJ2-3; CDR3: CASSQREQTLNTDTQYF; DNA: TGTGCCAGCAGTCAAAGGGAACAGACACTCAACACAGATACGCAGTATTTT
V: TRBV9; D: NA; size: many; J: TRBJ2-1; CDR3: CASSDRQEQFF; DNA: TGTGCCAGCAGCGATCGACAGGAGCAGTTCTTC
V: TRBV20-1; D: NA; size: many; J: TRBJ1-2; CDR3: CSARVDRNRPYGYTF; DNA: TGCAGTGCTAGAGTAGACAGGAACCGACCGTATGGCTACACCTTC
V: TRBV28; D: NA; size: NA; J: TRBJ1-5; CDR3: CARDGGQPQHF; DNA: TGTGCCAGAGACGGGGGACAGCCCCAGCATTTT
V: TRBV28; D: TRBD1; size: NA; J: TRBJ2-1; CDR3: CASRPATRQGASYEQFF; DNA: TGTGCCAGCAGGCCAGCGACCCGACAGGGGGCGTCGTATGAGCAGTTCTTC
V: TRBV28; D: TRBD1; size: NA; J: TRBJ1-2; CDR3: CASSPSGQGYYGYTF; DNA: TGTGCCAGCAGCCCAAGCGGACAGGGTTACTATGGCTACACCTTC
V: TRBV3-1; D: NA; size: many; J: TRBJ2-5; CDR3: CASSQVGETQYF; DNA: TGTGCCAGCAGCCAAGTGGGAGAGACCCAGTACTTC
V: TRBV20-1; D: NA; size: few; J: TRBJ2-3; CDR3: CSAVSLGTQYF; DNA: TGCAGTGCTGTCTCCCTTGGTACGCAGTATTTT
V: TRBV12-3/TRBV12-4; D: NA; size: few; J: TRBJ2-3; CDR3: CASSLIIGSPRGTDTQYF; DNA: TGTGCCAGCAGTTTAATTATCGGCAGCCCTAGGGGCACAGATACGCAGTATTTT
V: TRBV7-6; D: NA; size: many; J: TRBJ1-5; CDR3: CASSLTAYQPQHF; DNA: TGTGCCAGCAGCTTAACAGCCTATCAGCCCCAGCATTTT
V: TRBV4-1; D: NA; size: NA; J: TRBJ1-1; CDR3: CASSQDYTEAFF; DNA: TGCGCCAGCAGCCAAGACTACACTGAAGCTTTCTTT
V: TRBV4-2; D: NA; size: few; J: TRBJ1-2; CDR3: CASSQDSQPEFFYGYTF; DNA: TGTGCCAGCAGCCAAGACTCCCAGCCGGAGTTCTTCTATGGCTACACCTTC
V: TRBV3-1; D: TRBD2; size: NA; J: TRBJ2-1; CDR3: CASTPEVAGNEQFF; DNA: TGTGCCAGCACCCCTGAGGTAGCGGGCAATGAGCAGTTCTTC
V: TRBV5-1; D: NA; size: NA; J: TRBJ1-3; CDR3: CASSSSGSSGNTIYF; DNA: TGCGCCAGCAGCAGTTCGGGGAGCTCAGGAAACACCATATATTTT
V: TRBV4-3; D: TRBD1; size: few; J: TRBJ2-7; CDR3: CASSQETGGEQYF; DNA: TGCGCCAGCAGCCAAGAGACAGGGGGCGAGCAGTACTTC
V: TRBV9; D: TRBD2; size: many; J: TRBJ2-3; CDR3: CASSVTSGGNTQYF; DNA: TGTGCCAGCAGCGTAACTAGCGGGGGAAATACGCAGTATTTT
V: TRBV10-3; D: NA; size: NA; J: TRBJ2-1; CDR3: CAISDLSIVNSGEQFF; DNA: TGTGCCATCAGTGATTTAAGTATTGTTAATTCGGGAGAGCAGTTCTTC
V: TRBV6-5; D: NA; size: NA; J: TRBJ1-2; CDR3: CASSSQWNKGYTF; DNA: TGTGCCAGCAGTTCGCAATGGAATAAGGGCTACACCTTC
V: TRBV7-2; D: NA; size: NA; J: TRBJ2-3; CDR3: CASSLTGQNHRFLGDTQYF; DNA: TGTGCCAGCAGCCTGACTGGACAAAATCATCGATTCCTAGGAGATACGCAGTATTTT
V: TRBV25-1; D: NA; size: many; J: TRBJ2-7; CDR3: CASSPQTPHYEQYF; DNA: TGTGCCAGCAGTCCACAAACTCCGCACTACGAGCAGTACTTC
V: TRBV20-1; D: TRBD1; size: few; J: TRBJ2-3; CDR3: CSAIDRGRTDTQYF; DNA: TGCAGTGCGATCGACAGGGGGCGCACAGATACGCAGTATTTT
V: TRBV11-2; D: NA; size: few; J: TRBJ2-1; CDR3: CASSLRASGRSYNEQFF; DNA: TGTGCCAGCAGCTTAAGGGCTTCAGGGCGTTCCTACAATGAGCAGTTCTTC
V: TRBV7-8; D: NA; size: NA; J: TRBJ2-7; CDR3: CASSSQGRLYEQYF; DNA: TGTGCCAGCAGCTCCCAAGGCCGTTTATACGAGCAGTACTTC
V: TRBV6-5; D: TRBD1; size: NA; J: TRBJ1-4; CDR3: CASSYDRGREKLFF; DNA: TGTGCCAGCAGTTACGACAGGGGACGTGAAAAACTGTTTTTT
V: TRBV29-1; D: NA; size: NA; J: TRBJ1-1; CDR3: CSIGDTEAFF; DNA: TGCAGCATCGGGGATACTGAAGCTTTCTTT
V: TRBV28; D: NA; size: NA; J: TRBJ1-2; CDR3: CASAKPNRGHLHGYTF; DNA: TGTGCCAGCGCGAAACCTAACCGGGGGCATCTCCATGGCTACACCTTC